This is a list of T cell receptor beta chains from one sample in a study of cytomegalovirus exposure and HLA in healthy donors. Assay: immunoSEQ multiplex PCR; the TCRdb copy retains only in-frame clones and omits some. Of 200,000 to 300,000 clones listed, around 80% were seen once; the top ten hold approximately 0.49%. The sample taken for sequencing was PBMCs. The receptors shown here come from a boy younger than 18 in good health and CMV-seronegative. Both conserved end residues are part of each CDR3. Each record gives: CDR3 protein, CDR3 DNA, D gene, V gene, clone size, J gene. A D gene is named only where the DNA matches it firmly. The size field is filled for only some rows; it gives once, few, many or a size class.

CDR3: CASMARDRAEQYF
DNA: TGTGCCAGCATGGCACGGGACAGGGCCGAGCAGTACTTC
D: TRBD1
V: TRBV6-6
size: .
J: TRBJ2-7

CDR3: CASSSGEYSNQPQHF
DNA: TGTGCCAGCAGCTCGGGGGAGTATAGCAATCAGCCCCAGCATTTT
D: .
V: TRBV7-8
size: .
J: TRBJ1-5

CDR3: CASSLGTRTGELFF
DNA: TGTGCCAGCAGCTTAGGAACTAGAACCGGGGAGCTGTTTTTT
D: .
V: TRBV7-9
size: .
J: TRBJ2-2

CDR3: CASSRTGVRETQYF
DNA: TGTGCCAGCAGCCGGACAGGGGTCCGGGAGACCCAGTACTTC
D: TRBD1
V: TRBV7-3
size: .
J: TRBJ2-5

CDR3: CASSIDLRTLNTEAFF
DNA: TGTGCCAGTAGTATAGATCTTAGGACACTGAACACTGAAGCTTTCTTT
D: .
V: TRBV19
size: .
J: TRBJ1-1

CDR3: CASSPPPGRSGANVLTF
DNA: TGTGCCAGCTCACCACCGCCAGGGCGCTCTGGGGCCAACGTCCTGACTTTC
D: .
V: TRBV18
size: .
J: TRBJ2-6

CDR3: CASSFRTDYEQYF
DNA: TGTGCCAGCAGCTTTAGGACAGACTACGAGCAGTACTTC
D: .
V: TRBV11-2
size: .
J: TRBJ2-7

CDR3: CASSLDRGIYNEQFF
DNA: TGTGCCAGCAGCTTGGATCGCGGGATCTACAATGAGCAGTTCTTC
D: .
V: TRBV5-4
size: .
J: TRBJ2-1

CDR3: CASSLGLRKLSGYGYTF
DNA: TGCGCCAGCAGCTTGGGTTTGAGGAAACTTTCGGGCTATGGCTACACCTTC
D: .
V: TRBV5-1
size: .
J: TRBJ1-2

CDR3: CASSQGWGRGPLTTNTIYF
DNA: TGCGCCAGCAGCCAAGGATGGGGCAGGGGACCACTCACCACAAACACCATATATTTT
D: .
V: TRBV4-1
size: .
J: TRBJ1-3

CDR3: CASSSGISGTGELFF
DNA: TGTGCCAGCAGCTCGGGGATTTCCGGCACCGGGGAGCTGTTTTTT
D: .
V: TRBV5-6
size: .
J: TRBJ2-2

CDR3: CASKAGGLNTGELFF
DNA: TGCGCCAGCAAAGCGGGAGGTCTCAACACCGGGGAGCTGTTTTTT
D: TRBD2
V: TRBV5-1
size: once
J: TRBJ2-2

CDR3: CASNRDRGKERDANTGELFF
DNA: TGTGCCAGCAACCGGGACAGGGGAAAGGAGCGGGACGCGAACACCGGGGAGCTGTTTTTT
D: .
V: TRBV21-1
size: .
J: TRBJ2-2

CDR3: CASSKVQNQETQYF
DNA: TGTGCCAGCAGCAAAGTACAGAATCAAGAGACCCAGTACTTC
D: .
V: TRBV6-1
size: .
J: TRBJ2-5

CDR3: CASSPKREAVNTDTQYF
DNA: TGTGCCAGCAGCCCCAAGCGGGAGGCTGTCAACACAGATACGCAGTATTTT
D: TRBD2
V: TRBV13
size: .
J: TRBJ2-3

CDR3: CASSATGTTNEKLFF
DNA: TGTGCCAGCTCAGCGACAGGGACGACTAATGAAAAACTGTTTTTT
D: TRBD1
V: TRBV18
size: .
J: TRBJ1-4

CDR3: CASGLAGGRLNNEQFF
DNA: TGCGCCAGCGGACTAGCGGGGGGCCGCCTGAACAATGAGCAGTTCTTC
D: TRBD2
V: TRBV5-1
size: .
J: TRBJ2-1

CDR3: CASSSETSGKYNEQFF
DNA: TGCGCCAGCAGTTCGGAGACTAGCGGGAAGTACAATGAGCAGTTCTTC
D: TRBD2
V: TRBV5-1
size: .
J: TRBJ2-1

CDR3: CASSLGGRAPDTQYF
DNA: TGTGCCAGCAGCTTGGGCGGGAGGGCCCCAGATACGCAGTATTTT
D: TRBD2
V: TRBV5-4
size: .
J: TRBJ2-3

CDR3: CATSTSGDTQYF
DNA: TGTGCCACCTCAACATCAGGGGATACGCAGTATTTT
D: .
V: TRBV10-3
size: once
J: TRBJ2-3

CDR3: CASSYSSLDTEAFF
DNA: TGTGCCAGCAGTTACTCCTCCCTTGACACTGAAGCTTTCTTT
D: .
V: TRBV6-5
size: .
J: TRBJ1-1

CDR3: CASSGQGAPNSGNTIYF
DNA: TGTGCCAGCAGCGGACAGGGGGCCCCAAACTCTGGAAACACCATATATTTT
D: TRBD1
V: TRBV5-4
size: .
J: TRBJ1-3

CDR3: CASSGESGMAYNEQFF
DNA: TGTGCCAGCAGCGGGGAGAGCGGGATGGCCTACAATGAGCAGTTCTTC
D: TRBD2
V: TRBV5-4
size: once
J: TRBJ2-1

CDR3: CSAWRADSNSGNTIYF
DNA: TGCAGCGCTTGGAGGGCGGATTCCAACTCTGGAAACACCATATATTTT
D: .
V: TRBV29-1
size: .
J: TRBJ1-3

CDR3: CASSQVSHSGAVDNEQFF
DNA: TGTGCCAGCAGCCAAGTTTCCCATAGCGGCGCGGTCGACAATGAGCAGTTCTTC
D: .
V: TRBV4-2
size: .
J: TRBJ2-1

CDR3: CASSTGTGGAMTGYTF
DNA: TGTGCCAGCAGCACCGGGACAGGGGGAGCTATGACGGGCTACACCTTC
D: TRBD1
V: TRBV5-6
size: .
J: TRBJ1-2

CDR3: CASRRGTYGYTF
DNA: TGTGCCAGCAGAAGGGGGACCTATGGCTACACCTTC
D: .
V: TRBV2
size: .
J: TRBJ1-2

CDR3: CASMGQGYTEAFF
DNA: TGTGCCAGCATGGGACAGGGGTACACTGAAGCTTTCTTT
D: TRBD1
V: TRBV27
size: once
J: TRBJ1-1

CDR3: CASSPPGTGEGQPQHF
DNA: TGTGCCAGCTCACCCCCCGGGACAGGGGAGGGTCAGCCCCAGCATTTT
D: TRBD1
V: TRBV18
size: .
J: TRBJ1-5

CDR3: CASSQQGQGLYEQYF
DNA: TGTGCCAGCAGTCAACAGGGACAGGGCCTCTACGAGCAGTACTTC
D: TRBD1
V: TRBV6-6
size: few
J: TRBJ2-7